This is a list of T cell receptor beta chains from one sample in a study of shared clonotypes between healthy human individuals. The table came from immunoSEQ multiplex PCR; TCRdb's copy has only in-frame clones and leaves some out. The table has under 1,900,000 clones, approximately 98.5% seen once; the top ten hold around 0.38%. Sequences were obtained from naive CD4+ T cells sorted from blood. These receptors originate from a man aged 25-45 years in good health. The CDR3 runs from the conserved cysteine through the conserved F or W. Fields, in order: CDR3 protein, CDR3 DNA, D gene, CDR3 length, J gene, V gene, clone size. A D gene is named only where the DNA matches it firmly. Only some rows state a clone size, as once, few, many or a class for expanded clones.

cdr3_aa: CASNGVQDYNEQFF
cdr3_nt: TGTGCCAGCAACGGAGTACAGGATTACAATGAGCAGTTCTTC
d_call: NA
cdr3_length: 14
j_call: TRBJ2-1
v_call: TRBV25-1
clone_size: NA

cdr3_aa: CASSYVRERGSFF
cdr3_nt: TGTGCCAGCAGCTACGTCAGAGAGCGGGGGTCTTTCTTT
d_call: NA
cdr3_length: 13
j_call: TRBJ1-1
v_call: TRBV7-3
clone_size: NA

cdr3_aa: CASSATGGAGGYTF
cdr3_nt: TGCGCCAGCAGCGCTACAGGGGGCGCAGGTGGCTACACCTTC
d_call: TRBD1
cdr3_length: 14
j_call: TRBJ1-2
v_call: TRBV5-1
clone_size: NA

cdr3_aa: CASSLGSGPQHF
cdr3_nt: TGTGCCAGCAGTTTAGGGTCAGGGCCCCAGCATTTT
d_call: NA
cdr3_length: 12
j_call: TRBJ1-5
v_call: TRBV28
clone_size: NA

cdr3_aa: CASSPMGVWDYEQYF
cdr3_nt: TGTGCCAGCAGCCCCATGGGGGTTTGGGACTACGAGCAGTACTTC
d_call: NA
cdr3_length: 15
j_call: TRBJ2-7
v_call: TRBV7-9
clone_size: once

cdr3_aa: CASSLVQGLHFTDTQYF
cdr3_nt: TGTGCCAGCAGCTTAGTCCAGGGGCTCCACTTCACAGATACGCAGTATTTT
d_call: NA
cdr3_length: 17
j_call: TRBJ2-3
v_call: TRBV7-2
clone_size: NA

cdr3_aa: CSVVPLSETQYF
cdr3_nt: TGCAGCGTTGTTCCTCTGAGTGAGACCCAGTACTTC
d_call: NA
cdr3_length: 12
j_call: TRBJ2-5
v_call: TRBV29-1
clone_size: NA

cdr3_aa: CASRTSGRRDEQFF
cdr3_nt: TGTGCCAGCAGGACTAGCGGGAGACGGGATGAGCAGTTCTTC
d_call: TRBD2
cdr3_length: 14
j_call: TRBJ2-1
v_call: TRBV6-5
clone_size: NA

cdr3_aa: CASSNLGQGPADTQYF
cdr3_nt: TGTGCCAGCAGCAACCTAGGACAGGGGCCCGCAGATACGCAGTATTTT
d_call: TRBD1
cdr3_length: 16
j_call: TRBJ2-3
v_call: TRBV7-2
clone_size: NA

cdr3_aa: CASSGILTGSPEAFF
cdr3_nt: TGTGCCAGCAGTGGGATTCTAACAGGGAGTCCGGAAGCTTTCTTT
d_call: NA
cdr3_length: 15
j_call: TRBJ1-1
v_call: TRBV6-1
clone_size: NA

cdr3_aa: CASSSRAAHLQETQYF
cdr3_nt: TGTGCCAGCAGCTCACGGGCAGCACACCTCCAAGAGACCCAGTACTTC
d_call: NA
cdr3_length: 16
j_call: TRBJ2-5
v_call: TRBV7-2
clone_size: NA

cdr3_aa: CASSDDRTLYTF
cdr3_nt: TGTGCCAGCAGCGATGACAGGACCTTATATACCTTC
d_call: NA
cdr3_length: 12
j_call: TRBJ1-2
v_call: TRBV9
clone_size: NA

cdr3_aa: CASSLEVLAGVTGELFF
cdr3_nt: TGTGCCAGCAGTTTAGAGGTCTTAGCGGGAGTTACCGGGGAGCTGTTTTTT
d_call: TRBD2
cdr3_length: 17
j_call: TRBJ2-2
v_call: TRBV28
clone_size: NA

cdr3_aa: CASSLEGTPAEKLFF
cdr3_nt: TGTGCCAGCAGCTTAGAAGGGACACCCGCTGAAAAACTGTTTTTT
d_call: NA
cdr3_length: 15
j_call: TRBJ1-4
v_call: TRBV7-9
clone_size: NA

cdr3_aa: CAIAGTGSSEQYF
cdr3_nt: TGTGCCATCGCCGGGACAGGAAGTTCCGAGCAGTACTTC
d_call: TRBD1
cdr3_length: 13
j_call: TRBJ2-7
v_call: TRBV25-1
clone_size: NA

cdr3_aa: CASSQLAGTEVSDTQYF
cdr3_nt: TGTGCCAGCAGCCAACTCGCCGGGACTGAGGTCTCAGATACGCAGTATTTT
d_call: NA
cdr3_length: 17
j_call: TRBJ2-3
v_call: TRBV14
clone_size: NA

cdr3_aa: CASSLGRHSYEQYF
cdr3_nt: TGTGCCAGCAGCTTGGGACGGCACTCCTACGAGCAGTACTTC
d_call: NA
cdr3_length: 14
j_call: TRBJ2-7
v_call: TRBV5-6
clone_size: once

cdr3_aa: CASSLRDSYEQYF
cdr3_nt: TGCGCCAGCAGCTTGAGGGACAGCTACGAGCAGTACTTC
d_call: TRBD1
cdr3_length: 13
j_call: TRBJ2-7
v_call: TRBV5-1
clone_size: NA

cdr3_aa: CASSDIPGGDGYTF
cdr3_nt: TGTGCCAGCAGTGACATCCCTGGTGGGGATGGCTACACCTTC
d_call: NA
cdr3_length: 14
j_call: TRBJ1-2
v_call: TRBV6-1
clone_size: NA

cdr3_aa: CATSRGQGLDNEQFF
cdr3_nt: TGTGCCACCAGCAGAGGACAGGGGCTAGACAATGAGCAGTTCTTC
d_call: TRBD1
cdr3_length: 15
j_call: TRBJ2-1
v_call: TRBV15
clone_size: NA

cdr3_aa: CASSLPGGLITNEKLFF
cdr3_nt: TGTGCCAGCAGTTTGCCAGGGGGCTTAATAACTAATGAAAAACTGTTTTTT
d_call: TRBD1
cdr3_length: 17
j_call: TRBJ1-4
v_call: TRBV28
clone_size: NA

cdr3_aa: CASSVPGTWEQFF
cdr3_nt: TGTGCCAGCAGCGTCCCCGGGACATGGGAGCAGTTCTTC
d_call: NA
cdr3_length: 13
j_call: TRBJ2-1
v_call: TRBV9
clone_size: NA

cdr3_aa: CASSLDRGLGEQYF
cdr3_nt: TGTGCCAGCTCACTCGACAGGGGGCTGGGGGAGCAGTACTTC
d_call: TRBD1
cdr3_length: 14
j_call: TRBJ2-7
v_call: TRBV18
clone_size: NA

cdr3_aa: CASSPPTVSGGRSYNEQFF
cdr3_nt: TGTGCCAGCAGCCCCCCAACGGTTAGCGGGGGGAGGTCCTACAATGAGCAGTTCTTC
d_call: TRBD2
cdr3_length: 19
j_call: TRBJ2-1
v_call: TRBV5-6
clone_size: NA

cdr3_aa: CASKSNQPQHF
cdr3_nt: TGTGCCAGCAAAAGCAATCAGCCCCAGCATTTT
d_call: NA
cdr3_length: 11
j_call: TRBJ1-5
v_call: TRBV6-1
clone_size: NA

cdr3_aa: CASRPTGGSYNEQFF
cdr3_nt: TGTGCCAGTAGACCGACAGGGGGCTCCTACAATGAGCAGTTCTTC
d_call: TRBD1
cdr3_length: 15
j_call: TRBJ2-1
v_call: TRBV19
clone_size: NA

cdr3_aa: CASSEARSRQDTQYF
cdr3_nt: TGTGCCAGCAGTGAAGCGCGTTCACGACAAGATACGCAGTATTTT
d_call: NA
cdr3_length: 15
j_call: TRBJ2-3
v_call: TRBV2
clone_size: NA

cdr3_aa: CASSLFSLERSGRSEQYF
cdr3_nt: TGTGCCAGCAGCTTATTTAGTCTCGAGCGGAGCGGGAGGAGTGAGCAGTACTTC
d_call: TRBD2
cdr3_length: 18
j_call: TRBJ2-7
v_call: TRBV7-2
clone_size: NA

cdr3_aa: CASSTTNTIEQFF
cdr3_nt: TGCGCCAGCAGCACGACGAATACGATTGAGCAGTTCTTC
d_call: NA
cdr3_length: 13
j_call: TRBJ2-1
v_call: TRBV5-1
clone_size: NA

cdr3_aa: CAWSVTEYGYTF
cdr3_nt: TGTGCCTGGAGTGTAACCGAGTATGGCTACACCTTC
d_call: NA
cdr3_length: 12
j_call: TRBJ1-2
v_call: TRBV30
clone_size: NA

cdr3_aa: CASSLAGADTQYF
cdr3_nt: TGTGCCAGCAGCTTGGCGGGAGCAGATACGCAGTATTTT
d_call: NA
cdr3_length: 13
j_call: TRBJ2-3
v_call: TRBV5-4
clone_size: NA

cdr3_aa: CASSLLADQETQYF
cdr3_nt: TGCGCCAGCAGCTTGCTAGCGGATCAAGAGACCCAGTACTTC
d_call: TRBD2
cdr3_length: 14
j_call: TRBJ2-5
v_call: TRBV5-1
clone_size: once

cdr3_aa: CASSGTGHLEAFF
cdr3_nt: TGTGCCAGCAGCGGCACGGGACACCTCGAAGCTTTCTTT
d_call: NA
cdr3_length: 13
j_call: TRBJ1-1
v_call: TRBV6-5
clone_size: once

cdr3_aa: CASRQDRLLNTEAFF
cdr3_nt: TGTGCCAGCAGACAAGACCGGTTATTGAACACTGAAGCTTTCTTT
d_call: NA
cdr3_length: 15
j_call: TRBJ1-1
v_call: TRBV27
clone_size: NA

cdr3_aa: CASSPVSYEETQYF
cdr3_nt: TGTGCCAGCTCACCAGTCAGTTATGAGGAGACCCAGTACTTC
d_call: NA
cdr3_length: 14
j_call: TRBJ2-5
v_call: TRBV18
clone_size: NA

cdr3_aa: CASSTQLAGGGTQYF
cdr3_nt: TGTGCCAGCAGTACCCAACTAGCGGGAGGAGGGACCCAGTACTTC
d_call: TRBD2
cdr3_length: 15
j_call: TRBJ2-5
v_call: TRBV6-5
clone_size: NA